This TCR beta chain was identified during a study of early T cells in non-severe SARS-CoV-2 infection. Individually, cDNA molecules had unique molecular identifiers attached to them. TCRdb re-called the 5' RACE reads through MiXCR, storing one row per CDR3 protein. Among tens of thousands of distinct CDR3 sequences listed, around 9% were seen once. The V gene's germline CDR1 is MNHNS and CDR2 SASEGT. This CDR3 has 14 amino acids. Trimming left V 6 bases short and J 0 bases short, with 10 bases between. This clonotype was seen at least ten times. J is TRBJ2-3 and V is TRBV6-1, with D tentatively TRBD1 (5 bases). This sequence originates from an adult who was a healthcare worker with PCR-confirmed SARS-CoV-2 infection or an uninfected control (not recorded which). The sequenced sample was whole blood. CDR3 sequence (DNA): TGTGCCAGCAGACTGACAGAAAGCACAGATACGCAGTATTTT. It specifies CASRLTESTDTQYF.